The 13 T cell receptor beta chains given below trace back to one sample, sequenced in a study of siplizumab effects on memory and regulatory T cells. Libraries were prepared by immunoSEQ multiplex PCR; TCRdb keeps only in-frame clonotypes and omits some of them. The repertoire holds about 52,000 clones, with nearly 98% as singletons. The sample consisted of naive CD4+ T cells sorted from blood. The receptors were gathered from a human donor in good health.

V usage is TRBV6-1 and J usage is TRBJ2-3; weak D call: TRBD2 (5 bases). Trimming took off 0 bases at V and 1 base at J, with 8 bases between the two ends. Germline V CDR1 and CDR2: MNHNS, SASEGT. The CDR3 length is 15 residues. The DNA of the CDR3 is TGTGCCAGCAGTGAAGCTGGACTCCGCACAGATACGCAGTATTTT. Translation gives CASSEAGLRTDTQYF.

This sequence joins TRBV7-9 and TRBJ2-7; TRBD2 matches at 8 bases. CDR1 and CDR2 (germline): SEHNR, FQNEAQ (reference sequence). Losses at the gene ends were 2 bases for V and 1 base for J; bases not matched to a gene: 4. This CDR3 contains 15 residues. The CDR3 is CASSLSAGGSYEQYF. The DNA of the CDR3 is TGTGCCAGCAGCTTATCCGCGGGAGGATCCTACGAGCAGTACTTC.

The chain joins TRBV5-1 to TRBJ1-1, with D hard to call. Germline V gene data show CDR1 as SGHRS and CDR2 as YFSETQ. V shed 0 bases and J shed 4 bases, with 10 bases lying between them. The CDR3 runs 14 residues. CDR3 sequence: CASSLVGGSTEAFF. For the CDR3, the DNA is TGCGCCAGCAGCTTGGTGGGAGGGTCCACTGAAGCTTTCTTT.

The genes are TRBV18 and TRBJ2-5, with 8 bases identical to TRBD2. Germline CDR1 is KGHSH and CDR2 is LQKENI. There are 13 residues in the CDR3. Trimming took 9 bases from V and 5 from J; bases not matched to a gene: 8. For the CDR3, the DNA is TGTGCCAGTTCCAGCGGGAGTCTTGAGACCCAGTACTTC. Its protein is CASSSGSLETQYF.

CDR3 residues: CASRSSGIYQETQYF. DNA of the CDR3: TGTGCCAGCAGGTCTAGCGGGATCTACCAAGAGACCCAGTACTTC. V and J are TRBV6-1 and TRBJ2-5; 9 nucleotides agree with TRBD2. Per germline, CDR1 MNHNS and CDR2 SASEGT. This CDR3 contains 15 residues. Germline trimming cut 6 bases from V and 0 bases from J; bases unmatched to any gene: 5.

V usage is TRBV5-1 and J usage is TRBJ2-7; 7 bases map to TRBD1. CDR1 is SGHRS and CDR2 is YFSETQ in the germline V gene. The CDR3 extends over 14 amino acids. Trimming cost V 0 bases and J 4 bases; bases outside gene matches: 4. The CDR3: CASSLGGTVYEQYF. CDR3 nucleotide sequence: TGCGCCAGCAGCTTGGGTGGGACAGTGTACGAGCAGTACTTC.

The chain has TRBV18 and TRBJ1-3; a weak D match, TRBD1 (5 bases). CDR1 KGHSH and CDR2 LQKENI come from the germline V gene. The length of the CDR3 is 17 residues. Trimming left V 1 base short and J 1 base short, with 14 bases between. Here the CDR3 DNA reads TGTGCCAGCTCACCACGTGAGGGGATCAAATCTGGAAACACCATATATTTT. Translation gives CASSPREGIKSGNTIYF.

The chain combines TRBV2 with TRBJ2-4; D gene unclear. V lost 2 bases and J 6 bases, leaving 8 bases between the germline ends. The germline V gene has CDR1 SNHLY and CDR2 FYNNEI. The length of the CDR3 is 13 residues. The CDR3 sequence: CASSERWLNIQYF. CDR3 nucleotides: TGTGCCAGCAGTGAAAGGTGGTTAAACATTCAGTACTTC.

The chain is built from TRBV10-3 and TRBJ2-6; 7 positions match TRBD1. Losses at the gene ends were 8 bases for V and 2 bases for J; bases not matched to a gene: 3. This CDR3 contains 14 residues. CDR1 and CDR2 from the germline V gene are ENHRY and SYGVKD. CDR3 DNA sequence: TGTGCCATCTTTCAGGGGGCTGGGGCCAACGTCCTGACTTTC. Translated: CAIFQGAGANVLTF.

The CDR3 loop is CASSAGGLPGLNTGELFF. CDR3 coding DNA: TGTGCCAGCAGCGCGGGGGGGCTACCGGGCCTTAACACCGGGGAGCTGTTTTTT. This sequence joins TRBV11-2 and TRBJ2-2; 9 nucleotides match TRBD2. The CDR3 runs 18 residues. Germline lookup yields CDR1 SGHAT and CDR2 FQNNGV. V shed 5 bases and J 2 bases; nucleotides not matched to a gene: 12. The variable domain in full, completed from reference TRBV11-2 and TRBJ2-2, reads EAGVAQSPRYKIIEKRQSVAFWCNPISGHATLYWYQQILGQGPKLLIQFQNNGVVDDSQLPKDRFSAERLKGVDSTLKIQPAKLEDSAVYLCASSAGGLPGLNTGELFFGEGSRLTVL.

The genes are TRBV11-3 and TRBJ2-7, with a possible D match to TRBD2 (6 bases). The CDR3 runs 13 residues. Per the germline V gene, CDR1 is SGHNT and CDR2 is YENEEA. Trimming removed 7 bases from V and 2 bases from J, with 12 bases in between. CDR3 nucleotides: TGTGCCAGCACTCGGGGGATCCCCTACGAGCAGTACTTC. Translation gives CASTRGIPYEQYF.

V gene TRBV28 combines with J gene TRBJ1-4, with TRBD1 matching 9 bases. The CDR3 covers 16 residues. The trim removed 5 bases at V and 4 bases at J, leaving 8 bases unmatched. Per the germline V gene, CDR1 is MDHEN and CDR2 is SYDVKM. The CDR3 nucleotides read TGTGCCAGCAGTCTGGGTCTGGGACAGGGTAATGAAAAACTGTTTTTT. Protein product: CASSLGLGQGNEKLFF. Full variable domain (remainder filled in from reference TRBV28 and TRBJ1-4): DVKVTQSSRYLVKRTGEKVFLECVQDMDHENMFWYRQDPGLGLRLIYFSYDVKMKEKGDIPEGYSVSREKKERFSLILESASTNQTSMYLCASSLGLGQGNEKLFFGSGTQLSVL.

This chain links TRBV19 with TRBJ2-7; 14 bases fit TRBD2. The length of the CDR3 is 13 residues. The V gene end was trimmed by 6 bases and the J gene end by 6 bases; junction bases not matched to a gene: 1. Per germline, CDR1 LNHDA and CDR2 SQIVND (reference sequence). The CDR3 sequence: CASRGLAGGEQYF. CDR3 DNA sequence: TGTGCCAGTAGAGGACTAGCGGGAGGCGAGCAGTACTTC.